This TCR beta chain was captured by sequencing in a study of CD8+ T cells in alopecia areata. The wider study: Those patients who were treated received oral tofacitinib, which was given at 5 to 10 mg twice daily for moderate-to-severe alopecia areata.

Following RNA extraction, reverse transcription yielded cDNA that acted as the sequencing template. Here immunoSEQ multiplex PCR was the method, and the copy in TCRdb shows in-frame clones only, minus some. The sample holds 5,800 or so clones, just over 60% seen once. The germline gives CDR1 SGHRS, CDR2 YFSETQ. The CDR3 runs to 14 residues. Losses at the gene ends were 4 bases for V and 2 bases for J; bases not matched to a gene: 5. General observations from the study: Scalp sequencing captures resident alphabeta T cells of normal skin too. Clonality was higher in lesional than normal scalp, especially in alopecia totalis/universalis.

As regards this clone: Its target is not known.

Alopecia areata patients provided lesional scalp punch biopsies and peripheral blood. The TCR was taken from a human donor with alopecia areata. This sequence joins TRBV5-1 and TRBJ2-5, with 7 bases identical to TRBD1. The sequences come from skin, collected at week 0. CDR3 nucleotide sequence: TGCGCCAGCAGCGAGACAGGGATGCAAGAGACCCAGTACTTC. Translated, it gives CASSETGMQETQYF.